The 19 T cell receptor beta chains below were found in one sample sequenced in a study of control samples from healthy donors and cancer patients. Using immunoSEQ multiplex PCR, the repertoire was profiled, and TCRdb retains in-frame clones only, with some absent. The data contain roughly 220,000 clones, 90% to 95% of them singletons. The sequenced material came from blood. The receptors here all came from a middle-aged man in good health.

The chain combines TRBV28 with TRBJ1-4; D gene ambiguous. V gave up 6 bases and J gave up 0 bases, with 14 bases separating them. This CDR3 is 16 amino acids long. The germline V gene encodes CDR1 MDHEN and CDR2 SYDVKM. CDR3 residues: CASSRTKVATNEKLFF. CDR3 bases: TGTGCCAGCAGCCGCACCAAAGTGGCAACTAATGAAAAACTGTTTTTT. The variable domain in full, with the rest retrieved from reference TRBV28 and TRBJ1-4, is DVKVTQSSRYLVKRTGEKVFLECVQDMDHENMFWYRQDPGLGLRLIYFSYDVKMKEKGDIPEGYSVSREKKERFSLILESASTNQTSMYLCASSRTKVATNEKLFFGSGTQLSVL.

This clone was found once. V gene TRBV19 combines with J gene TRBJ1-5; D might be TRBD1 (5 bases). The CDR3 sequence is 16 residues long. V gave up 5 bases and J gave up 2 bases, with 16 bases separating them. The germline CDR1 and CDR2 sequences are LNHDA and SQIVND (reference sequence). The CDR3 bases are TGTGCCAGTAGTTGGGCGCGGGGGGATCGCAATCAGCCCCAGCATTTT. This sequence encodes CASSWARGDRNQPQHF.

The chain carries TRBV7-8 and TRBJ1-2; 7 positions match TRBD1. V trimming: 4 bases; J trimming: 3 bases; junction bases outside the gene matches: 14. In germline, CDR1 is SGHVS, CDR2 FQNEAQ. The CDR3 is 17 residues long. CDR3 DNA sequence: TGTGCCAGCAGCTCCCGGGACAGCGGATCCGGATACTATGGCTACACCTTC. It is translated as CASSSRDSGSGYYGYTF.

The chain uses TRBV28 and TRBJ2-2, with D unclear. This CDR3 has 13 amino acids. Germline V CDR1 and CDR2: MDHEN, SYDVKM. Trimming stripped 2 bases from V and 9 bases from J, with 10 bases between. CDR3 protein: CASSLPVARELFF. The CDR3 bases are TGTGCCAGCAGTTTACCTGTGGCCCGGGAGCTGTTTTTT.

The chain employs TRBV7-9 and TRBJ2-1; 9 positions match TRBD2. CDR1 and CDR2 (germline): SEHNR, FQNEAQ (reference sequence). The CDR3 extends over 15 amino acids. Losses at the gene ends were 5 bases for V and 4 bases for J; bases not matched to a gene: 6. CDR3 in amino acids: CASSLSGGLYNEQFF. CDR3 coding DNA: TGTGCCAGCAGCCTTAGCGGGGGACTTTACAATGAGCAGTTCTTC.

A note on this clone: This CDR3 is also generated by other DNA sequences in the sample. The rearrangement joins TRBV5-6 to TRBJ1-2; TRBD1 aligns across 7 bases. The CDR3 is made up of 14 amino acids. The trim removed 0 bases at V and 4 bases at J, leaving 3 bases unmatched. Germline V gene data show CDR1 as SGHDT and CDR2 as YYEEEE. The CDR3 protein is CASSLDRGGYGYTF. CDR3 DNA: TGTGCCAGCAGCTTGGACAGGGGAGGCTATGGCTACACCTTC.

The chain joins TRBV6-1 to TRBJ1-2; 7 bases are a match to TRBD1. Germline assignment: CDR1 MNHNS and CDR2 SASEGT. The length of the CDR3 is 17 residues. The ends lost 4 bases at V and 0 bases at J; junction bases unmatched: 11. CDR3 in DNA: TGTGCCAGCAGTGGGGTGAGGGACAGAGGATCTAACTATGGCTACACCTTC. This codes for CASSGVRDRGSNYGYTF.

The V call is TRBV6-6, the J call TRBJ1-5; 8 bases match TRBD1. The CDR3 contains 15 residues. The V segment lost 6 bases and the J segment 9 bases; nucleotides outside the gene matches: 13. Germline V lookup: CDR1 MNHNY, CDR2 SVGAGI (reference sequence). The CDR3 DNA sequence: TGTGCCAGCAGCTACCAGCCAGGGGGCTTGGGGCCCCAGCATTTT. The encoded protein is CASSYQPGGLGPQHF.

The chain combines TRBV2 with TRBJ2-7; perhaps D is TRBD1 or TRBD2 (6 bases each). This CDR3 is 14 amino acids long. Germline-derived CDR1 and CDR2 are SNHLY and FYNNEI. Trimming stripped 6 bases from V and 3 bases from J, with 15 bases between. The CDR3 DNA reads TGTGCCAGCAGCCCTAAGGGGGGCGGCTACGAGCAGTACGTC. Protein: CASSPKGGGYEQYV.

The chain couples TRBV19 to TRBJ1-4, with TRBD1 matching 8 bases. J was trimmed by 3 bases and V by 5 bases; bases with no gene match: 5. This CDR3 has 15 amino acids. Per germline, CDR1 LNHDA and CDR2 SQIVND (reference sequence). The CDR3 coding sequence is TGTGCCAGTAGTGCCGACAGGGGCGCTAATGAAAAACTGTTTTTT. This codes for CASSADRGANEKLFF. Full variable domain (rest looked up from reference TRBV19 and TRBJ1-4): DGGITQSPKYLFRKEGQNVTLSCEQNLNHDAMYWYRQDPGQGLRLIYYSQIVNDFQKGDIAEGYSVSREKKESFPLTVTSAQKNPTAFYLCASSADRGANEKLFFGSGTQLSVL.

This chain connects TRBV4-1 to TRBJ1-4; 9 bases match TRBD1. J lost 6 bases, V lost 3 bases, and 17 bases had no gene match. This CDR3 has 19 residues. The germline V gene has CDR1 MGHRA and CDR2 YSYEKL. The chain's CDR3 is CASSHAGTGRLGRDEKLFF. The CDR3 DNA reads TGCGCCAGCAGCCATGCCGGGACAGGGAGGTTGGGTCGAGATGAAAAACTGTTTTTT.

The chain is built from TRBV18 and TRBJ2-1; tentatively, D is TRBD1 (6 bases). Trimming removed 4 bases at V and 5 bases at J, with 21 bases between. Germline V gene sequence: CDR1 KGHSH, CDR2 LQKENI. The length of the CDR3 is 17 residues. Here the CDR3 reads CASSQASGTRKNNEQFF. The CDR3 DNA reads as TGTGCCAGCTCACAAGCCTCCGGGACACGGAAAAACAATGAGCAGTTCTTC.

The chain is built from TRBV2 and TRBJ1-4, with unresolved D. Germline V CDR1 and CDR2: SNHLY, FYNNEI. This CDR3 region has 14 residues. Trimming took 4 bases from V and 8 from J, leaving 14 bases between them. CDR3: CASSVDFRWEKLFF. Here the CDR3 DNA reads TGTGCCAGCAGTGTGGACTTTAGGTGGGAAAAACTGTTTTTT.

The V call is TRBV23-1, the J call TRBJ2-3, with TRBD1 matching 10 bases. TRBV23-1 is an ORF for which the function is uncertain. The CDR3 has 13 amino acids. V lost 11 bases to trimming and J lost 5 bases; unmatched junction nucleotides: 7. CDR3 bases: TGCGCCCATGGGGACAGGGGCAAAGATACGCAGTATTTT. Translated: CAHGDRGKDTQYF.

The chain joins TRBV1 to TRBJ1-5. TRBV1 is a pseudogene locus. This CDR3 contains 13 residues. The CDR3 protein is CTSSQERSQPQHF. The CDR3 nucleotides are TGCACCAGCAGCCAAGAACGCAGCCAGCCCCAGCATTTT.

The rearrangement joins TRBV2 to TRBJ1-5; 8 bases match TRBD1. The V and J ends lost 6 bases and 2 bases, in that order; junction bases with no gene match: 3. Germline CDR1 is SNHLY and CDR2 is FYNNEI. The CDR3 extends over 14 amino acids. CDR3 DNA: TGTGCCAGCAGCCCGGACAGGGGCAATCAGCCCCAGCATTTT. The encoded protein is CASSPDRGNQPQHF. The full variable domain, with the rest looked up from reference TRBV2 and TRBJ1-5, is EPEVTQTPSHQVTQMGQEVILRCVPISNHLYFYWYRQILGQKVEFLVSFYNNEISEKSEIFDDQFSVERPDGSNFTLKIRSTKLEDSAMYFCASSPDRGNQPQHFGDGTRLSIL.

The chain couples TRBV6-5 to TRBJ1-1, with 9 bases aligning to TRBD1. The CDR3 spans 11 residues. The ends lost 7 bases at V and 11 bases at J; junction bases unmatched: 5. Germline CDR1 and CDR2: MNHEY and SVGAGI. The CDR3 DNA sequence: TGTGCCAGCATCAGCGGACAGGGGGCTTTCTTT. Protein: CASISGQGAFF.

CDR3 region: CASSLKAEHEQYV. The CDR3 bases are TGTGCCAGCAGCTTGAAGGCAGAACACGAGCAGTACGTC. The rearrangement uses TRBV5-6 and TRBJ2-7; D call uncertain. Germline lookup yields CDR1 SGHDT and CDR2 YYEEEE. The CDR3 length is 13 residues. Trimming shortened V by 1 base and J by 5 bases, and 10 bases separated the two germline ends.

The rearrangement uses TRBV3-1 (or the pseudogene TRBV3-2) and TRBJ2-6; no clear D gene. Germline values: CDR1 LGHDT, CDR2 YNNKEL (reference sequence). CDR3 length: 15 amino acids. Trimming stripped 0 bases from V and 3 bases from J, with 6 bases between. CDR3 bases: TGTGCCAGCAGCCAAGAGGGTAATGGGGCCAACGTCCTGACTTTC. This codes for CASSQEGNGANVLTF.